This T cell receptor (beta chain) came from a study of T cell responses to AZD1222 COVID-19 vaccine. Study-wide points: Regions 160-218 and 743-854 dominated among vaccine-associated CD4 TCRs spanning spike. Of spike-specific TCRs, nearly half reportedly target regions left unmutated in variants. Clonal diversity may have been underestimated in mostly white British donors. Vaccination with two AZD1222 doses was followed by a rise in Spike-specific TCR breadth and depth.

In regard to this clone: Its antigen is unidentified.

V was pared by 4 bases and J by 4 bases, with 17 bases between. This CDR3 is built from 15 residues. Per germline, CDR1 SGHTS and CDR2 YDEGEE. Profiling relied on immunoSEQ multiplex PCR, and the TCRdb table lists in-frame clones only, not all of them. Counted here are 84,000 or so clones, around 90% occurring once; the ten biggest clones make up roughly 5%. The receptor's source is an adult in good health. Sequenced material: peripheral blood, taken on day 0 of MenACWY control vaccination. The genes are TRBV5-8 and TRBJ2-5; TRBD1 might be the D (5 bases). The CDR3 DNA sequence: TGTGCCAGCAGCGCCGTTTGGGGCTTGGGAGAGACCCAGTACTTC. Protein sequence: CASSAVWGLGETQYF.